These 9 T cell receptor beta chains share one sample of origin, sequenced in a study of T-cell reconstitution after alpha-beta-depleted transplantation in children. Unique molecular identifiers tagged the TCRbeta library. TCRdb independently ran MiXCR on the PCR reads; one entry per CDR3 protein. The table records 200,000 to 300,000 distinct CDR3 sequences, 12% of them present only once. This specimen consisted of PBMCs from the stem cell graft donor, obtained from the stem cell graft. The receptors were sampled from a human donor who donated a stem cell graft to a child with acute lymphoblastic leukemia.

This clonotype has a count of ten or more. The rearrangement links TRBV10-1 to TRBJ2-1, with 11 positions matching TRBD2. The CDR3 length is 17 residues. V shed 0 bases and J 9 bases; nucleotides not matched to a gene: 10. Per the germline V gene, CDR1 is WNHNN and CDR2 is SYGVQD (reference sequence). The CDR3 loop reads CASSESRSSGGASEQFF. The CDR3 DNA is TGCGCCAGCAGTGAGTCCCGTAGTAGCGGGGGGGCCAGTGAGCAGTTCTTC.

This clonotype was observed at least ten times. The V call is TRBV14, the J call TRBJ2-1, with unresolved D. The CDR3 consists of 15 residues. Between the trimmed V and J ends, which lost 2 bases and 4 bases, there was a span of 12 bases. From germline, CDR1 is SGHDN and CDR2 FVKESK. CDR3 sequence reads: CASSQRRPMYNEQFF. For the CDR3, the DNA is TGTGCCAGCAGCCAACGTCGGCCGATGTACAATGAGCAGTTCTTC.

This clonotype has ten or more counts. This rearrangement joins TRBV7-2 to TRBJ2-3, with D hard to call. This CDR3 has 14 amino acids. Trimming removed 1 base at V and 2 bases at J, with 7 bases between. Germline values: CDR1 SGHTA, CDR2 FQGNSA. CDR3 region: CASSLVQNTDTQYF. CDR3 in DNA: TGTGCCAGCAGCTTAGTACAGAACACAGATACGCAGTATTTT. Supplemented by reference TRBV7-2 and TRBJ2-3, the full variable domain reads GAGVSQSPSNKVTEKGKDVELRCDPISGHTALYWYRQSLGQGLEFLIYFQGNSAPDKSGLPSDRFSAERTGGSVSTLTIQRTQQEDSAVYLCASSLVQNTDTQYFGPGTRLTVL.

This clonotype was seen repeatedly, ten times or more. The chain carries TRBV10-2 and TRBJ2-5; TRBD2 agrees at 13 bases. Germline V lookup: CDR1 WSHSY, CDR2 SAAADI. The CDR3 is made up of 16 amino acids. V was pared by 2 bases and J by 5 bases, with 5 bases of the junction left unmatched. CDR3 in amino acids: CASSEPGLAGTETQYF. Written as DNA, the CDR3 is TGCGCCAGCAGTGAGCCGGGACTAGCGGGAACCGAGACCCAGTACTTC.

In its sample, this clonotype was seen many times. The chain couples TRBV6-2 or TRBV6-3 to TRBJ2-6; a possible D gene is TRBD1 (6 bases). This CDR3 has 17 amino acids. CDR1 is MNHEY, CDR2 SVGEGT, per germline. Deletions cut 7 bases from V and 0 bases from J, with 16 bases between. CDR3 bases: TGTGCCAGCACCCCCACTCAGGGGACCTCTGGGGCCAACGTCCTGACTTTC. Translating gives CASTPTQGTSGANVLTF.

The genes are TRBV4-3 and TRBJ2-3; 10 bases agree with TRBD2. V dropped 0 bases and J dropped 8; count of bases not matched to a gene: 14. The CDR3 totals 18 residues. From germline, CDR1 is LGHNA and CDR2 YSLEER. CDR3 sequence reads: CASSQEVSAGGPYITQYF. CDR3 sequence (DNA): TGCGCCAGCAGCCAAGAAGTGTCAGCGGGGGGGCCCTACATTACGCAGTATTTT.

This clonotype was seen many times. CDR3 residues: CSVQLVEETQYF. CDR3 DNA: TGCAGTGTTCAGCTTGTGGAAGAGACCCAGTACTTC. This chain uses TRBV20-1 with TRBJ2-5; D ambiguous. CDR1 and CDR2 from the germline V gene are DFQATT and SNEGSKA (reference sequence). The length of the CDR3 is 12 residues. The V gene lost 7 bases and the J gene lost 3 bases, with 12 bases spanning the gap.

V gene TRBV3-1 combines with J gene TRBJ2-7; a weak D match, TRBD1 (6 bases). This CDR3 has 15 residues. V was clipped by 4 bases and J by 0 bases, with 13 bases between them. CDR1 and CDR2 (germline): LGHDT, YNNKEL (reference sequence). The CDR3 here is CASSRRQEVSYEQYF. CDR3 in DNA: TGTGCCAGCAGCCGAAGACAGGAGGTCTCCTACGAGCAGTACTTC.

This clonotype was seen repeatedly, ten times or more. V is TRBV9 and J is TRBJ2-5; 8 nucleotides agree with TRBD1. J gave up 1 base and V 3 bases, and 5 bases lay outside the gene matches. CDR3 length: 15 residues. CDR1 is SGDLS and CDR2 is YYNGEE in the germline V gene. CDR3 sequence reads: CASSGGTGAQETQYF. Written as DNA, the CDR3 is TGTGCCAGCAGCGGGGGGACAGGCGCCCAAGAGACCCAGTACTTC.